The clone carrying this T cell receptor (beta chain) came up a few times. Its target is unknown. Germline loops: CDR1 MDHEN, CDR2 SYDVKM. The CDR3 is 13 residues long. The germline V and J ends were trimmed by 2 bases and 0 bases, with 2 bases remaining between them. These data are taken from a study of beta chain features in type 1 diabetes. Expressed TCRB transcripts were sequenced, since all the RNA that had been isolated was reverse transcribed. Produced via immunoSEQ multiplex PCR; TCRdb's table is partial and in-frame only. The profile shows about 190,000 clones, under 9.5% of them singletons. Study-wide points: The study found moderately but significantly shorter TCRB CDR3s in all four CD4+ subsets of Type 1 diabetes patients. Individuals with type 1 diabetes displayed fewer insertions and more deletions at VDJ junctions.

The sample taken for sequencing was central memory CD4+ T cells from blood. The TCR was taken from a man aged 18 to 35 with type 1 diabetes. The V and J genes are TRBV28 and TRBJ1-5; D gene uncertain. The DNA of the CDR3 is TGTGCCAGCAGTTTACATAGCAATCAGCCCCAGCATTTT. Encoded protein: CASSLHSNQPQHF.